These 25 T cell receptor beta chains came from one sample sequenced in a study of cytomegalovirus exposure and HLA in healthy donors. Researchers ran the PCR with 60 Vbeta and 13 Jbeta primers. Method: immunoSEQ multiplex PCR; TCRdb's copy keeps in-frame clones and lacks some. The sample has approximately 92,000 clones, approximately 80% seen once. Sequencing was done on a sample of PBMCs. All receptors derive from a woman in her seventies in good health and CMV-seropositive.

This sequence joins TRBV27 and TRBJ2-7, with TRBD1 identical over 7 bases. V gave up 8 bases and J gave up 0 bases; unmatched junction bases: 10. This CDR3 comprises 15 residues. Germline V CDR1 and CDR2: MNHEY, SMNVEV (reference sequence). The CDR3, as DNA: TGTGCCAGCTCACCCGCGGCAGGGGGCTCCTACGAGCAGTACTTC. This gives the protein CASSPAAGGSYEQYF.

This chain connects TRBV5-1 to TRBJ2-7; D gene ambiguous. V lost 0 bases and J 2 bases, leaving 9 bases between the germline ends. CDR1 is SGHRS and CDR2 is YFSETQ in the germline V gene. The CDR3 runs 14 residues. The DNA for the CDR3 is TGCGCCAGCAGCTTGGCCGGTAGTACCTACGAGCAGTACTTC. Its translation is CASSLAGSTYEQYF.

Here the CDR3 reads CASSEAGTSGYEQYF. The CDR3 DNA follows: TGTGCCAGCAGTGAAGCCGGGACTAGCGGATACGAGCAGTACTTC. This sequence joins TRBV6-1 and TRBJ2-7; 11 nucleotides match TRBD2. The CDR3 loop spans 15 amino acids. J gave up 4 bases and V 0 bases, and 2 bases lay outside the gene matches. Germline V gives CDR1 MNHNS, CDR2 SASEGT.

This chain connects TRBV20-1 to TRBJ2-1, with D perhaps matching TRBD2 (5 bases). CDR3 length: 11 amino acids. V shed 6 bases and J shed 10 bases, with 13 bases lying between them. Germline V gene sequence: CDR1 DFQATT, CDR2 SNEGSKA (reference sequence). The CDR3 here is CSAAPEGEQFF. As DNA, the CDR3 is TGCAGTGCAGCCCCCGAGGGAGAGCAGTTCTTC.

CDR3 in amino acids: CASSAEGELFF. The CDR3 region has the DNA TGTGCCAGCAGTGCAGAAGGGGAGCTGTTTTTT. The chain joins TRBV2 to TRBJ2-2; D is undetermined. V gave up 4 bases and J gave up 8 bases, with 5 bases separating them. Germline lookup yields CDR1 SNHLY and CDR2 FYNNEI. The CDR3 length is 11 residues.

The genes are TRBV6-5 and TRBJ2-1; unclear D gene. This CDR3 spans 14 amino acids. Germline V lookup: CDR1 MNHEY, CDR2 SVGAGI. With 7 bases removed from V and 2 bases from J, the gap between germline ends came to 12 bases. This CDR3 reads CASKFAGAYNEQFF. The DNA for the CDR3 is TGTGCCAGCAAGTTTGCAGGTGCCTACAATGAGCAGTTCTTC.

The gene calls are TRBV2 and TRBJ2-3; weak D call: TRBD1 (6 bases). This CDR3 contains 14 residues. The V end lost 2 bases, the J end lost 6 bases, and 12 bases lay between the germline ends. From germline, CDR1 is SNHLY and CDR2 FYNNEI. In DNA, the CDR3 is TGTGCCAGCAGTGAATACAGGGAAGGTGATACGCAGTATTTT. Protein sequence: CASSEYREGDTQYF.

The CDR3 loop reads CASSGRVNQPQHF. The CDR3, as DNA: TGTGCCAGCAGTGGCAGGGTGAATCAGCCCCAGCATTTT. The V gene is TRBV6-1, the J gene TRBJ1-5; D may be TRBD1 (5 bases). The V gene's germline CDR1 is MNHNS and CDR2 SASEGT. V lost 4 bases and J lost 4, with 8 bases in between. The CDR3 runs to 13 residues.

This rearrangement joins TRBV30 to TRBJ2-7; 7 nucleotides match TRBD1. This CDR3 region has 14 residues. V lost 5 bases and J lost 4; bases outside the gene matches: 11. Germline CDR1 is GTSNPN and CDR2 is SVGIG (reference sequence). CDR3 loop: CAWAIQGRIYEQYF. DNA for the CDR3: TGTGCCTGGGCAATACAGGGGCGCATATACGAGCAGTACTTC.

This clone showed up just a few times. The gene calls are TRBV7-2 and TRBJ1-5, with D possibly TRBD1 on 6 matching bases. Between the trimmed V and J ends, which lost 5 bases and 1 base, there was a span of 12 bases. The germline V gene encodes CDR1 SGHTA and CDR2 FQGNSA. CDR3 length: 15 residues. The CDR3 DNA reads TGTGCCAGCAGCCCCCGGGGGGCGAGCAATCAGCCCCAGCATTTT. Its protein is CASSPRGASNQPQHF.

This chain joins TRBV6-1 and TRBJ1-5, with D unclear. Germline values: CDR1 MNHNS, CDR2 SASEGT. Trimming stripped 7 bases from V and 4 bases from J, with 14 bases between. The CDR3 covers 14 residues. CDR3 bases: TGTGCCAGCACTAAGACTGACCCGAATCAGCCCCAGCATTTT. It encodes CASTKTDPNQPQHF.

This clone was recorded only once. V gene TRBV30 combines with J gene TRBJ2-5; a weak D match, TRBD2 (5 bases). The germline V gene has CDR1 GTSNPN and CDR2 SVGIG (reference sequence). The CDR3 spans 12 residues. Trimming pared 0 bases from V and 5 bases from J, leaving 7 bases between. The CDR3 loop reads CAWSVTRETQYF. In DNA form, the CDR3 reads TGTGCCTGGAGTGTCACTAGGGAGACCCAGTACTTC.

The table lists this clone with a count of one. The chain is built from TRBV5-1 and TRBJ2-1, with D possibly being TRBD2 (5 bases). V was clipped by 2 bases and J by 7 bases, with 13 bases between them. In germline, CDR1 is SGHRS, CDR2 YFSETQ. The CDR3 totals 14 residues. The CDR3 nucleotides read TGCGCCAGCAGCTTACTGGGGAGAAGGAATGAGCAGTTCTTC. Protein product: CASSLLGRRNEQFF.

This CDR3 is CAWSVAGGNTEAFF. CDR3 coding DNA: TGTGCCTGGAGTGTGGCAGGGGGAAACACTGAAGCTTTCTTT. The V and J genes are TRBV30 and TRBJ1-1; 7 bases fit TRBD1. Looked up from germline, CDR1 is GTSNPN and CDR2 is SVGIG (reference sequence). V dropped 0 bases and J dropped 2; count of bases not matched to a gene: 3. The CDR3 runs 14 residues.

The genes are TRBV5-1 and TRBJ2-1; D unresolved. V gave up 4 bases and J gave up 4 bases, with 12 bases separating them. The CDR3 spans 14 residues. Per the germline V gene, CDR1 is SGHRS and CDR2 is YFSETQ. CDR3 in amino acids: CASSKNNVYNEQFF. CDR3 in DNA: TGCGCCAGCAGCAAAAACAACGTTTACAATGAGCAGTTCTTC.

The CDR3 sequence is CASSRRLALSYNEQFF. The CDR3 DNA reads TGTGCCAGCAGTCGACGTCTAGCGCTTTCCTACAATGAGCAGTTCTTC. This chain uses TRBV27 with TRBJ2-1; D perhaps matches TRBD2 (6 bases). From germline, CDR1 is MNHEY and CDR2 SMNVEV (reference sequence). The germline V and J ends were trimmed by 5 bases and 1 base, with 15 bases remaining between them. This CDR3 comprises 16 residues.

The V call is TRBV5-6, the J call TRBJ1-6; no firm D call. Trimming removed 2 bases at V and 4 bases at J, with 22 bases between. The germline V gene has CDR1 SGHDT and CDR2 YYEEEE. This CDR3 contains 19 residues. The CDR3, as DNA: TGTGCCAGCAGCTTTAGGCCTTCAGGACCTAGGGAGTATAATTCACCCCTCCACTTT. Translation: CASSFRPSGPREYNSPLHF.

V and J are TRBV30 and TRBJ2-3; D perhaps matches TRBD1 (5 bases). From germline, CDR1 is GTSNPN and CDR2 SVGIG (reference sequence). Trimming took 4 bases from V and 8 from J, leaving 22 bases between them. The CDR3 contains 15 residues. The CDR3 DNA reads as TGTGCCTGGACCCCGCGTGGCAGGGTCATAGGTACGCAGTATTTT. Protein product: CAWTPRGRVIGTQYF.

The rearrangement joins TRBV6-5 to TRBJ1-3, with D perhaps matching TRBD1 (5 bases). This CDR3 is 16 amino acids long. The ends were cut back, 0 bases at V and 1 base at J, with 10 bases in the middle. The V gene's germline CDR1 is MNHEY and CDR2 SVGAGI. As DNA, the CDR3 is TGTGCCAGCAGTTACTCCGGGGGAGGGTCTGGAAACACCATATATTTT. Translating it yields CASSYSGGGSGNTIYF.

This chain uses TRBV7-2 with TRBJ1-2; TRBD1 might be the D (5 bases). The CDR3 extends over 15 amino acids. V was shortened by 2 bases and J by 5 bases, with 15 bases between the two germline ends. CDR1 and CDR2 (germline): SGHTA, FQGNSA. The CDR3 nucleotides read TGTGCCAGCAGCTTATTTGGGGGGACCATATATGGCTACACCTTC. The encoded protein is CASSLFGGTIYGYTF. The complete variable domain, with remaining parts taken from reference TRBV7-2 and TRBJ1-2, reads GAGVSQSPSNKVTEKGKDVELRCDPISGHTALYWYRQSLGQGLEFLIYFQGNSAPDKSGLPSDRFSAERTGGSVSTLTIQRTQQEDSAVYLCASSLFGGTIYGYTFGSGTRLTVV.

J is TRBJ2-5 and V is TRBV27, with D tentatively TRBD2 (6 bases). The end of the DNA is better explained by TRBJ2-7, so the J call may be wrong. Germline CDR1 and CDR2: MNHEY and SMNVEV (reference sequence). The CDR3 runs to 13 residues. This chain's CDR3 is CASNGGTPYEQYF. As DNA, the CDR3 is TGTGCCAGCAATGGGGGGACCCCCTACGAGCAGTACTTC.

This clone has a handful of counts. The CDR3 DNA sequence: TGCGCCAGCAGCTTGGACCGGGGGTGGCGGGAAAAACTGTTTTTT. It encodes CASSLDRGWREKLFF. The V and J genes are TRBV5-1 and TRBJ1-4, with TRBD1 as a possible D gene (5 bases). CDR1 and CDR2 from the germline V gene are SGHRS and YFSETQ. V lost 0 bases, J lost 8 bases, and 14 bases lay in between. CDR3 length: 15 residues.

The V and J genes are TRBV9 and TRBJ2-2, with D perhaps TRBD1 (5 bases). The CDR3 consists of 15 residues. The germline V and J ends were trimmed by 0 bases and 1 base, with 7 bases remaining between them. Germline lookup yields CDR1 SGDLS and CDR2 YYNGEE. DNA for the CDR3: TGTGCCAGCAGCGTAGAGGGGAAGAACACCGGGGAGCTGTTTTTT. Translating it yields CASSVEGKNTGELFF.

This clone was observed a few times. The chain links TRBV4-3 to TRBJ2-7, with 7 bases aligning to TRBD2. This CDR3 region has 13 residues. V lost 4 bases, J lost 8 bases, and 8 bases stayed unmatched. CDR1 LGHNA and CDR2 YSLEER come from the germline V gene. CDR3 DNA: TGCGCCAGCAGCCGCTATGGGGGGGATCAGCAGTACTTC. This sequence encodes CASSRYGGDQQYF.

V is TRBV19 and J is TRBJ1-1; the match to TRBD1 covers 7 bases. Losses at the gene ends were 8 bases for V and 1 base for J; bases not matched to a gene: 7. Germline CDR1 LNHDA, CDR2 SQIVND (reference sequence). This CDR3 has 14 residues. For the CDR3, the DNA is TGTGCCAGTGAACCGGGACAGAGGAACACTGAAGCTTTCTTT. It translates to CASEPGQRNTEAFF.